This TCR beta chain stems from a study of metastatic and nonmetastatic thyroid tumors. General observations from the study: Malignant thyroid tumors reportedly exceeded benign nodules significantly in TCR beta diversity, with the difference appearing in blood and tumor.

CDR3 length equals 14 residues. Germline CDR1 SGHVS, CDR2 FNYEAQ. Authors' processing steps: What underpinned the distant-metastasis classifier for papillary thyroid cancer was the set of CDR3 differences across clinicopathological groups. TCRdb reprocessed the PCR reads via MiXCR. TCRdb's processing, not the authors', yielded these V and J calls. Of 15,000 to 20,000 clones in the sample, around 25% are singletons; the top ten hold around 9.3%. Thyroid surgery was preceded by no treatment in any patient. This clone occurred once. Its antigen remains unknown. This chain connects TRBV7-6 to TRBJ2-7; D is ambiguous. The J call could be wrong; TRBJ1-2 is a better fit for the DNA end. The sequence was collected from a female donor with papillary thyroid cancer or a benign thyroid nodule (not recorded which). Some clones in this sample may be carry-over from other donors' samples. Sequencing was carried out using adjacent normal tissue. CDR3 region: CASSLETNSGGYTF. As DNA, the CDR3 is TGTGCCAGCAGCTTAGAAACAAACTCTGGGGGCTACACCTTC.